The entry that follows covers one T cell receptor beta chain sequence. Its antigen is currently unknown. TCRdb re-derived calls from the multiplex PCR reads in MiXCR, one entry per CDR3 protein. The sample comprises approximately 210,000 distinct CDR3 sequences, 34% of which are singletons, and 3% to 4% rests with the top ten. The data were obtained in a study of breast tumors, draining lymph nodes, adjacent tissues. Study-wide results and limits: Tumor TCR diversity was below lymph nodes but above nontumor tissue.

Samples came from axillary lymph nodes draining the breast cancer. Trimming took 7 bases from V and 7 from J; bases not matched to a gene: 15. This CDR3 is 16 amino acids long. CDR1 and CDR2 (germline): MDHEN, SYDVKM. This sequence originates from a female donor with breast cancer. Some clones in this sample may be carry-over from other donors' samples. The chain combines TRBV28 with TRBJ1-2; 10 nucleotides line up with TRBD1. The sequenced sample was axillary lymph node tissue. The DNA for the CDR3 is TGTGCCAGCACCAAATTAGCCCGGGACAGGGGAGGTGGCTACACCTTC. It yields the protein CASTKLARDRGGGYTF.